This T cell receptor (beta chain) was found in a study of T cell responses to AZD1222 COVID-19 vaccine. The J segment lost 1 base and the V segment lost 5 bases, leaving 10 bases of the junction unmatched. The CDR3 totals 16 residues. CDR1 is SGHVS, CDR2 FQNEAQ, per germline. Regarding this clone: Its antigen is not identified.

TCRdb keeps only in-frame clones here, not all; method: immunoSEQ multiplex PCR. Of about 170,000 clones in the sample, roughly 92% were seen once. Study observations and caveats: Recipients of AZD1222 seropositive at baseline numbered only 5 or 6. The reported proportion of spike-specific TCRs targeting unmutated variant regions was nearly half. White British ancestry dominated among donors, who included more females, and clonal diversity was possibly underestimated.

This clonotype was sampled from an adult in good health. The chain carries TRBV7-8 and TRBJ1-1; 7 bases fit TRBD1. Sequencing was performed on peripheral blood, taken on day 0 of AZD1222 vaccination. CDR3 amino acids: CASSTGMTGSNTEAFF. As DNA, the CDR3 is TGTGCCAGCAGCACCGGGATGACAGGGTCGAACACTGAAGCTTTCTTT.